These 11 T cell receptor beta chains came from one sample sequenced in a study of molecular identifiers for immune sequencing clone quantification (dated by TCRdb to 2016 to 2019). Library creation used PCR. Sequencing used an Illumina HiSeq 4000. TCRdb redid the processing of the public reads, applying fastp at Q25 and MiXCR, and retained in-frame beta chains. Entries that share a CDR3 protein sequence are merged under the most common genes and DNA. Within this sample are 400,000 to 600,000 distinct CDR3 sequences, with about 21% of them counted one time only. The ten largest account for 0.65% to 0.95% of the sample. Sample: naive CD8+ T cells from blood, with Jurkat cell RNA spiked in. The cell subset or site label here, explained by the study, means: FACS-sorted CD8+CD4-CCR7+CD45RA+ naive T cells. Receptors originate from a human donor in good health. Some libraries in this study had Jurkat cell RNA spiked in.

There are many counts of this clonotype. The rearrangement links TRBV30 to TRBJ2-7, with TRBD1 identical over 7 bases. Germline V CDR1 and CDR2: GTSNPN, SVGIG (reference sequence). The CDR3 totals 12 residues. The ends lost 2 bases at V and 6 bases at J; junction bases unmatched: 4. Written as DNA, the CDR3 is TGTGCCTGGAGTCCGACAGGGATCGAGCAGTACTTC. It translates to CAWSPTGIEQYF.

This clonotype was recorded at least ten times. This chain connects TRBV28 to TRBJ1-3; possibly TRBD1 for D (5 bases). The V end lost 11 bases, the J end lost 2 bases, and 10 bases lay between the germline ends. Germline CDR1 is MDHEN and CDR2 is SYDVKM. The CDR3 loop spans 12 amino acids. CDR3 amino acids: CASGQAGNTIYF. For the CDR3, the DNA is TGTGCCTCGGGGCAGGCTGGAAACACCATATATTTT.

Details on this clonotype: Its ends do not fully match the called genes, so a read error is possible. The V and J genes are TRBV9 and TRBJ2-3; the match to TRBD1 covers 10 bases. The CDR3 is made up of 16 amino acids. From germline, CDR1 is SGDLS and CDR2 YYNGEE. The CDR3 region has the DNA TGTGCCAGCAGCGCCCGACAGGGGGCCTCCACAGATAGGCAGTATTTT. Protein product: CASSARQGASTDRQYF.

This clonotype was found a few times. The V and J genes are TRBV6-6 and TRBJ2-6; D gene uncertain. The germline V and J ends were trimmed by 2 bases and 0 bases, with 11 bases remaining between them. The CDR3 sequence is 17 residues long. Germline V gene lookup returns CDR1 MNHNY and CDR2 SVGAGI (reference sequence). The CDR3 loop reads CASSYRVSNSGANVLTF. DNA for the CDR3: TGTGCCAGCAGTTACAGGGTCAGTAACTCTGGGGCCAACGTCCTGACTTTC.

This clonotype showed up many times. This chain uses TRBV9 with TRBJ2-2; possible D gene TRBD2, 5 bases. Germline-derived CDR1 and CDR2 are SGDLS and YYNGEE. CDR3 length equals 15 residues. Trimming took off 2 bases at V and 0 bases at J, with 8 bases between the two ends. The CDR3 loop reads CASSVSGTNTGELFF. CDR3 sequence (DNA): TGTGCCAGCAGCGTGTCGGGGACGAACACCGGGGAGCTGTTTTTT.

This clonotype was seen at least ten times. CDR3 coding DNA: TGTGCCAGCAGTTCCCCCCCGTACAGAGTACCACAGAACACTGAAGCTTTCTTT. Protein sequence: CASSSPPYRVPQNTEAFF. The chain is built from TRBV28 and TRBJ1-1; D gene ambiguous. V dropped 4 bases and J dropped 1 base, with 22 bases sitting between them. The germline gives CDR1 MDHEN, CDR2 SYDVKM. The CDR3 covers 18 residues.

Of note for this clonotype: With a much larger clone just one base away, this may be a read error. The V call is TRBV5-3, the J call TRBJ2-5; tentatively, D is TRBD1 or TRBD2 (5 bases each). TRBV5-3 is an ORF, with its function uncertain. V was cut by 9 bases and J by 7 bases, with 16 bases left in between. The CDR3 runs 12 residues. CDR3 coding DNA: TGTGCCAACTATGACCAGGGAGTGACCCAGTACTTC. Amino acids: CANYDQGVTQYF.

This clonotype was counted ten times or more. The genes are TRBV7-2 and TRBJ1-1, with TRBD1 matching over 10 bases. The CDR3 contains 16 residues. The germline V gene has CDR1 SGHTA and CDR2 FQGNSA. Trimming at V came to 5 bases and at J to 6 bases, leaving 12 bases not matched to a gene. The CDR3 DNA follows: TGTGCCAGCAGCCCCCCCCGGGACAGGGGACTTGCTGAAGCTTTCTTT. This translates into CASSPPRDRGLAEAFF.

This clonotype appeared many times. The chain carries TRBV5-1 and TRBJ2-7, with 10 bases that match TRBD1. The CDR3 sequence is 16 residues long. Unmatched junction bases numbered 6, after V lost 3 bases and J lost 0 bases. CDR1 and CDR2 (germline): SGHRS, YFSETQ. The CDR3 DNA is TGCGCCAGCAGCTCGTCCGGGACAGGGGTCTCCTACGAGCAGTACTTC. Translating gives CASSSSGTGVSYEQYF.

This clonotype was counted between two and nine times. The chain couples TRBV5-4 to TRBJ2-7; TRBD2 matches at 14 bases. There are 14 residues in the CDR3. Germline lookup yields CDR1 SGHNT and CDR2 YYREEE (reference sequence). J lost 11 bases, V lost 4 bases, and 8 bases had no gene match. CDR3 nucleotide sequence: TGTGCCAGCAGCCCTTCGGGACTAGCGGGGGATGAGTACTTC. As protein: CASSPSGLAGDEYF.

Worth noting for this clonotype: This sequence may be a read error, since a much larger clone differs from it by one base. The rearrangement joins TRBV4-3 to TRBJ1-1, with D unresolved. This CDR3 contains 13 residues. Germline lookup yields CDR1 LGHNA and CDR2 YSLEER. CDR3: CASGQSYNTEAFF. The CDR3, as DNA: TGCGCCAGCGGCCAATCTTATAACACTGAAGCTTTCTTT.